This entry lists 20 T cell receptor beta chains sequenced from one sample in a study of beta chain features in type 1 diabetes. Study-wide findings and caveats: In every one of the four CD4+ subsets, TCRB CDR3s were moderately but significantly shorter in Type 1 diabetes patients.

The study reverse transcribed the entire isolated RNA, so it sequenced expressed TCRB transcripts. Using immunoSEQ multiplex PCR, the repertoire was profiled, and TCRdb retains in-frame clones only, with some absent. The repertoire holds 200,000 to 300,000 clones, with 14% as singletons. No cognate antigen is known for these TCRs. The sample comprised naive CD4+ T cells from blood. The receptor source for this set is a man between 25 and 39 years old with type 1 diabetes.

This clone turned up a few times. The V and J genes are TRBV9 and TRBJ2-1; 9 bases map to TRBD2. CDR3 length equals 14 residues. Looked up from germline, CDR1 is SGDLS and CDR2 is YYNGEE. The J segment lost 4 bases and the V segment lost 3 bases, leaving 2 bases of the junction unmatched. The CDR3 is CASSEGLAYNEQFF. CDR3 DNA: TGTGCCAGCAGCGAGGGACTAGCTTACAATGAGCAGTTCTTC.

The genes are TRBV30 and TRBJ2-7, with D maybe TRBD2 (6 bases). The CDR3 runs to 12 residues. CDR1 is GTSNPN and CDR2 is SVGIG in the germline V gene (reference sequence). Between the trimmed V and J ends, which lost 4 bases and 5 bases, there was a span of 12 bases. The CDR3 region is CAWNGGSHEQYF. The CDR3 bases are TGTGCCTGGAACGGGGGTAGCCACGAGCAGTACTTC. The full variable domain, with the rest looked up from reference TRBV30 and TRBJ2-7, is SQTIHQWPATLVQPVGSPLSLECTVEGTSNPNLYWYRQAAGRGLQLLFYSVGIGQISSEVPQNLSASRPQDRQFILSSKKLLLSDSGFYLCAWNGGSHEQYFGPGTRLTVT.

This clone was picked up a small number of times. V is TRBV21-1 and J is TRBJ2-7; TRBD1, the table's D call, was not compared with the DNA. TRBV21-1 is listed as a pseudogene. There are 14 residues in the CDR3. CDR3 region: CASTGVSIEYEQYF. The DNA of the CDR3 is TGTGCCAGCACAGGGGTCTCGATTGAGTACGAGCAGTACTTC.

To note about this clone: Other DNA sequences in the sample encode the same CDR3. This chain joins TRBV20-1 and TRBJ2-5; D remains ambiguous. CDR1 and CDR2 (germline): DFQATT, SNEGSKA (reference sequence). The CDR3 runs 11 residues. V dropped 6 bases and J dropped 4 bases, with 9 bases sitting between them. This CDR3 is CSARPGETQYF. The CDR3 coding sequence is TGCAGTGCGCGGCCTGGAGAGACCCAGTACTTC.

This chain joins TRBV10-3 and TRBJ2-7; 10 bases align to TRBD2. Germline V gene data show CDR1 as ENHRY and CDR2 as SYGVKD. This CDR3 contains 14 residues. V was clipped by 4 bases and J by 2 bases; unmatched bases: 2. Written as DNA, the CDR3 is TGTGCCATCAGTGGCCTAGCGGGGGCCTACGAGCAGTACTTC. Translating it yields CAISGLAGAYEQYF.

This clone appeared a few times. The V gene is TRBV4-1, the J gene TRBJ2-4; TRBD2 aligns across 9 bases. CDR1 and CDR2 (germline): MGHRA, YSYEKL. Germline trimming cut 5 bases from V and 1 base from J; bases unmatched to any gene: 15. The length of the CDR3 is 19 residues. The CDR3 nucleotides read TGCGCCAGCAGCTTTCAGCGGGGGGCCCGTCCGGGGGCCAAAAACATTCAGTACTTC. Encoded protein: CASSFQRGARPGAKNIQYF.

The rearrangement links TRBV4-1 to TRBJ2-7; 14 nucleotides align to TRBD2. This CDR3 contains 16 residues. J lost 3 bases, V lost 3 bases, and 4 bases had no gene match. Germline V lookup: CDR1 MGHRA, CDR2 YSYEKL. The DNA for the CDR3 is TGCGCCAGCAGCCAGGGGACTAGCGGGGGATTCTACGAGCAGTACTTC. This codes for CASSQGTSGGFYEQYF.

The chain joins TRBV5-1 to TRBJ2-1, with TRBD2 matching 10 bases. V was pared by 0 bases and J by 9 bases, with 9 bases of the junction left unmatched. The germline CDR1 and CDR2 sequences are SGHRS and YFSETQ. The CDR3 is made up of 16 amino acids. The CDR3 nucleotides are TGCGCCAGCAGCTTGGGAGCTAGCGGGGGATTGGGTGAGCAGTTCTTC. Translating it yields CASSLGASGGLGEQFF.

This clone appeared once. Within the sample, other DNA sequences also encode this same CDR3. J is TRBJ1-1 and V is TRBV19, with 7 bases fitting TRBD1. The CDR3 spans 13 residues. V shed 1 base and J 5 bases; nucleotides not matched to a gene: 1. Germline V gene data show CDR1 as LNHDA and CDR2 as SQIVND (reference sequence). The CDR3 region is CASSIGRGTEAFF. CDR3 nucleotides: TGTGCCAGTAGTATAGGCAGGGGGACTGAAGCTTTCTTT.

The rearrangement uses TRBV18 and TRBJ2-7; TRBD2 aligns across 7 bases. Unmatched junction bases numbered 5, after V lost 2 bases and J lost 7 bases. The V gene's germline CDR1 is KGHSH and CDR2 LQKENI. The CDR3 totals 13 residues. The CDR3 nucleotides are TGTGCCAGCTCACCAGGGGAGGGAAGGGAGCAGTACTTC. This codes for CASSPGEGREQYF.

This clone was counted only a few times. This CDR3 reads CASGFVDSPLHF. The CDR3 bases are TGTGCTAGTGGTTTCGTTGATTCACCCCTCCACTTT. The chain employs TRBV12-5 and TRBJ1-6; D not certain. The length of the CDR3 is 12 residues. Trimming took off 3 bases at V and 8 bases at J, with 5 bases between the two ends. The germline V gene has CDR1 LGHNT and CDR2 FRNRAP.

CDR3 amino acids: CSVAGITEAFF. Written as DNA, the CDR3 is TGCAGCGTTGCAGGGATCACTGAAGCTTTCTTT. V is TRBV29-1 and J is TRBJ1-1, with D possibly matching TRBD1 (5 bases). V lost 4 bases and J 4 bases, leaving 7 bases between the germline ends. This CDR3 is built from 11 residues. CDR1 and CDR2 (germline): SQVTM, ANQGSEA.

The chain recombines TRBV30 with TRBJ1-4; perhaps TRBD1 as D (5 bases). The CDR3 sequence is 13 residues long. V dropped 2 bases and J dropped 7 bases, with 11 bases sitting between them. Per germline, CDR1 GTSNPN and CDR2 SVGIG (reference sequence). CDR3 amino acids: CAWSTAGSEKLFF. CDR3 sequence (DNA): TGTGCCTGGAGTACCGCAGGGTCTGAAAAACTGTTTTTT.

The V call is TRBV11-3, the J call TRBJ2-3; 10 bases align to TRBD1. There are 14 residues in the CDR3. Germline V lookup: CDR1 SGHNT, CDR2 YENEEA. J lost 4 bases, V lost 5 bases, and 3 bases had no gene match. CDR3 DNA sequence: TGTGCCAGCAGCGCGGGACAGGGGTCAGATACGCAGTATTTT. This translates into CASSAGQGSDTQYF.

In its sample, this clone was seen a few times. The gene calls are TRBV6-1 and TRBJ2-1, with 7 bases lining up with TRBD2. The V segment lost 6 bases and the J segment 9 bases; nucleotides outside the gene matches: 11. The CDR3 length is 14 residues. Germline lookup yields CDR1 MNHNS and CDR2 SASEGT. DNA for the CDR3: TGTGCCAGCAGCTCCAACGGACTAGACGTTGAGCAGTTCTTC. As protein: CASSSNGLDVEQFF.

This clone was picked up a small number of times. The chain recombines TRBV6-5 with TRBJ1-1; D is unresolved. In germline, CDR1 is MNHEY, CDR2 SVGAGI. V gave up 5 bases and J gave up 1 base, with 8 bases separating them. The CDR3 is made up of 13 amino acids. The CDR3 DNA follows: TGTGCCAGCAGTAGGCGGGAGAACACTGAAGCTTTCTTT. The encoded protein is CASSRRENTEAFF.

The chain uses TRBV29-1 and TRBJ2-5, with D unresolved. Trimming pared 7 bases from V and 4 bases from J, leaving 16 bases between. Germline CDR1 and CDR2: SQVTM and ANQGSEA. The CDR3 has 13 amino acids. CDR3 protein: CSAAPGRSETQYF. As DNA, the CDR3 is TGCAGCGCTGCCCCTGGCAGGTCAGAGACCCAGTACTTC.

The chain has TRBV6-6 and TRBJ2-7; D is ambiguous. Germline lookup yields CDR1 MNHNY and CDR2 SVGAGI (reference sequence). The CDR3 loop spans 13 amino acids. Trimming stripped 2 bases from V and 3 bases from J, with 8 bases between. Written as DNA, the CDR3 is TGTGCCAGCAGTTACGCAGAAGACTACGAGCAGTACTTC. Translating gives CASSYAEDYEQYF.

This clone was found a few times. J is TRBJ1-2 and V is TRBV5-4, with TRBD1 matching 8 bases. The ends lost 3 bases at V and 1 base at J; junction bases unmatched: 5. The CDR3 sequence is 15 residues long. Germline CDR1 and CDR2: SGHNT and YYREEE (reference sequence). The chain's CDR3 is CASSSQQGVNYGYTF. In nucleotides, the CDR3 is TGTGCCAGCAGCTCACAACAGGGGGTTAACTATGGCTACACCTTC.

This clone occurred a few times. This chain joins TRBV11-2 and TRBJ2-6, with unresolved D. The CDR3 covers 15 residues. Trimming shortened V by 1 base and J by 2 bases, and 6 bases separated the two germline ends. Germline V gene sequence: CDR1 SGHAT, CDR2 FQNNGV. CDR3 residues: CASSLAGAGANVLTF. In DNA, the CDR3 is TGTGCCAGCAGCTTAGCGGGTGCTGGGGCCAACGTCCTGACTTTC.